Below are 3 T cell receptor beta chains sequenced from a single sample in a study of cytomegalovirus exposure and HLA in healthy donors. Primers for the PCR totalled 60 Vbeta and 13 Jbeta. Here immunoSEQ multiplex PCR was the method, and the copy in TCRdb shows in-frame clones only, minus some. The top ten hold 2% to 3% of the sample, which has 76,000 or so clones, less than 80% seen once. Material for sequencing was PBMCs. These receptors were taken from a man younger than 40 in good health and CMV-seronegative.

Written as DNA, the CDR3 is TGTGCCAGCAGCCCCTCCAGCGGGGGGGGGCAGTTCTTC. Residues: CASSPSSGGGQFF. The chain links TRBV9 to TRBJ2-1, with TRBD2 matching over 10 bases. The CDR3 contains 13 residues. The V gene's germline CDR1 is SGDLS and CDR2 YYNGEE. V shed 4 bases and J 12 bases; nucleotides not matched to a gene: 7.

The chain employs TRBV12-5 and TRBJ1-1; weak D call: TRBD1 (5 bases). Deletions cut 6 bases from V and 0 bases from J, with 11 bases between. Germline loops: CDR1 LGHNT, CDR2 FRNRAP. This CDR3 contains 14 residues. CDR3 residues: CASGPTVMNTEAFF. In nucleotides, the CDR3 is TGTGCTAGTGGCCCGACAGTCATGAACACTGAAGCTTTCTTT.

The chain combines TRBV5-6 with TRBJ2-1; D may be TRBD1 (6 bases). Between the trimmed V and J ends, which lost 4 bases and 1 base, there was a span of 9 bases. Germline V gene sequence: CDR1 SGHDT, CDR2 YYEEEE. The CDR3 spans 14 residues. Written as DNA, the CDR3 is TGTGCCAGCAGCCGGGACATATCCTACAATGAGCAGTTCTTC. It codes for CASSRDISYNEQFF.